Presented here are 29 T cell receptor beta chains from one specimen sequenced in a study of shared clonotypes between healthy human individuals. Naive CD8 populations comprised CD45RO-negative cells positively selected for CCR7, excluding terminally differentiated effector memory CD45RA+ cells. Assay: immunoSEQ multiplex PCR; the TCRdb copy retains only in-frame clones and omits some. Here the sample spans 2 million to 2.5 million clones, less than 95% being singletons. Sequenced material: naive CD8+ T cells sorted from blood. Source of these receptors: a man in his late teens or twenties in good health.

The DNA for the CDR3 is TGCAGCGTAATCCAGGGGGAAAACATTCAGTACTTC. Protein product: CSVIQGENIQYF. This chain links TRBV29-1 with TRBJ2-4; 7 bases are shared with TRBD1. Trimming removed 6 bases from V and 5 bases from J; junction bases left unmatched: 4. CDR1 SQVTM and CDR2 ANQGSEA come from the germline V gene. This CDR3 spans 12 amino acids. The full variable domain, with the rest looked up from reference TRBV29-1 and TRBJ2-4, is SAVISQKPSRDICQRGTSLTIQCQVDSQVTMMFWYRQQPGQSLTLIATANQGSEATYESGFVIDKFPISRPNLTFSTLTVSNMSPEDSSIYLCSVIQGENIQYFGAGTRLSVL.

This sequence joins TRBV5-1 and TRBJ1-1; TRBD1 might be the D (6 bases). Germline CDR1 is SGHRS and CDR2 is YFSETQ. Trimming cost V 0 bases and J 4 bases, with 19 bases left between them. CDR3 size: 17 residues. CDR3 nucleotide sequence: TGCGCCAGCAGCTTGGGCGGTATCCAGGGGCGGGTCACTGAAGCTTTCTTT. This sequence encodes CASSLGGIQGRVTEAFF.

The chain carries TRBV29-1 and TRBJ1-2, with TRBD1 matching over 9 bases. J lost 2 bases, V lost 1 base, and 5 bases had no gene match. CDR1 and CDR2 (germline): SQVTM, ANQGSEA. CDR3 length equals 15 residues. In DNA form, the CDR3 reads TGCAGCGTTGAAGGGACAGGGGACAGAAACTATGGCTACACCTTC. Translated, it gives CSVEGTGDRNYGYTF. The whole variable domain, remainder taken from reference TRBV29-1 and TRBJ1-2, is SAVISQKPSRDICQRGTSLTIQCQVDSQVTMMFWYRQQPGQSLTLIATANQGSEATYESGFVIDKFPISRPNLTFSTLTVSNMSPEDSSIYLCSVEGTGDRNYGYTFGSGTRLTVV.

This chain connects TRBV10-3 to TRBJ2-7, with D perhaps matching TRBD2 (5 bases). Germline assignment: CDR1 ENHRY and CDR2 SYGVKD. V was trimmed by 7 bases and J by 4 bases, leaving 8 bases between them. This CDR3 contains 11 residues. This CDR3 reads CAITSGYEQYF. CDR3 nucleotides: TGTGCCATCACCAGCGGATACGAGCAGTACTTC.

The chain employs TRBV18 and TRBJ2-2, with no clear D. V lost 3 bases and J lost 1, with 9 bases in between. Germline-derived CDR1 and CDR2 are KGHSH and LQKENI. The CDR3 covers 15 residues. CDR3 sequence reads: CASSPSDRNTGELFF. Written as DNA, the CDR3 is TGTGCCAGCTCACCCTCGGACCGGAACACCGGGGAGCTGTTTTTT.

The CDR3 reads CASSQELGYYTGELFF. The CDR3 region has the DNA TGTGCCAGCAGCCAAGAGTTGGGGTATTACACCGGGGAGCTGTTTTTT. This chain connects TRBV4-2 to TRBJ2-2; D uncertain. V lost 0 bases and J 3 bases, leaving 11 bases between the germline ends. The CDR3 totals 16 residues. The germline CDR1 and CDR2 sequences are LGHNA and YNFKEQ.

This CDR3 is CASSWAGGNTEAFF. CDR3 coding DNA: TGTGCCAGCAGTTGGGCAGGGGGGAACACTGAAGCTTTCTTT. V is TRBV6-5 and J is TRBJ1-1; 7 nucleotides align to TRBD1. This CDR3 has 14 amino acids. With V trimmed by 4 bases and J by 1 base, 3 bases remained unmatched. The germline CDR1 and CDR2 sequences are MNHEY and SVGAGI.

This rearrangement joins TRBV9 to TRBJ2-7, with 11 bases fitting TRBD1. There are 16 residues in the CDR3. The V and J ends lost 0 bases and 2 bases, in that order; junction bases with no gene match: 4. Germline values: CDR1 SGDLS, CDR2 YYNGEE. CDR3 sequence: CASSVGPGQGAYEQYF. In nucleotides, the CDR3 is TGTGCCAGCAGCGTAGGACCGGGACAGGGGGCCTACGAGCAGTACTTC.

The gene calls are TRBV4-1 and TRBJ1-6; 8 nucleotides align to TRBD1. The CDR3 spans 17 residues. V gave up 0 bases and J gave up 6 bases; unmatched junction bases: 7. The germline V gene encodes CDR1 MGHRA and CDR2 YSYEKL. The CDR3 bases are TGCGCCAGCAGCCAAGACCGGGTGGGACAGGCTAATTCACCCCTCCACTTT. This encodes CASSQDRVGQANSPLHF.

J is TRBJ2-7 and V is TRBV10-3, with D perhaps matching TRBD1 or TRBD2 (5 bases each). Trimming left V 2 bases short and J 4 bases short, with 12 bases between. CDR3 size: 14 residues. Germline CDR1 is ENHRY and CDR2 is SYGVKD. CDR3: CAISERDGLYEQYF. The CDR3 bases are TGTGCCATCAGTGAGAGGGACGGCCTTTACGAGCAGTACTTC.

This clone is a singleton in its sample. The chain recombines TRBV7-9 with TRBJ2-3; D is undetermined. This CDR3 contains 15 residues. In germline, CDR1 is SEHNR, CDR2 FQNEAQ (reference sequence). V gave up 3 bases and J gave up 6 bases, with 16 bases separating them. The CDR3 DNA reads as TGTGCCAGCAGCTTTTTCGGGTTGAACGGGGATACGCAGTATTTT. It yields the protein CASSFFGLNGDTQYF.

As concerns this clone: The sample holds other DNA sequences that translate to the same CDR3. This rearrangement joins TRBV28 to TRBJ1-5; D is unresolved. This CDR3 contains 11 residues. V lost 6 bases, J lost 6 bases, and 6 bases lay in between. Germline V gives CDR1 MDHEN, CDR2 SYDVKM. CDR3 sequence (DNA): TGTGCCAGCAGCTTTGGTCAGCCCCAGCATTTT. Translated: CASSFGQPQHF.

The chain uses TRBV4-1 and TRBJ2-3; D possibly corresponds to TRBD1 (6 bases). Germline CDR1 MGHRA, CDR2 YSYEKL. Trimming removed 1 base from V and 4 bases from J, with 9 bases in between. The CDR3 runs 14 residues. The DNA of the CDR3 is TGCGCCAGCAGCCAAGGACAGGCCCCAGATACGCAGTATTTT. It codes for CASSQGQAPDTQYF.

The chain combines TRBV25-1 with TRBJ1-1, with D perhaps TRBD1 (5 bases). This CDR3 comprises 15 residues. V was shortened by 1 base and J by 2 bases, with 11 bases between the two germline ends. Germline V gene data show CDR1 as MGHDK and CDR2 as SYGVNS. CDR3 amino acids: CASSEWGSSNTEAFF. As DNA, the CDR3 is TGTGCCAGCAGTGAATGGGGCAGTTCTAACACTGAAGCTTTCTTT.

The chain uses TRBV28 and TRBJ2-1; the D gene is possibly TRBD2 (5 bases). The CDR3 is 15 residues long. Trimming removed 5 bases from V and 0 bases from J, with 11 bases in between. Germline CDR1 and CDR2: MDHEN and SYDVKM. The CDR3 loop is CASSPDWSSYNEQFF. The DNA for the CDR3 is TGTGCCAGCAGTCCGGACTGGAGCTCCTACAATGAGCAGTTCTTC.

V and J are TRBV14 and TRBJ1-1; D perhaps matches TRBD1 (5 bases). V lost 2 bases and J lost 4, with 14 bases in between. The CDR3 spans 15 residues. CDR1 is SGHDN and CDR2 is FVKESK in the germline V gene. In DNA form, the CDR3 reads TGTGCCAGCAGCCAAAGTTTCTCGGGGGTCACTGAAGCTTTCTTT. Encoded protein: CASSQSFSGVTEAFF.

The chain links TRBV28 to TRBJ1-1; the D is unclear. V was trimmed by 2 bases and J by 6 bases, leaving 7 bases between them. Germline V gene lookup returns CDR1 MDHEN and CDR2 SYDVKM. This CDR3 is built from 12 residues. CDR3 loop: CASSLVRPEAFF. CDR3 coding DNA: TGTGCCAGCAGTTTAGTACGCCCTGAAGCTTTCTTT.

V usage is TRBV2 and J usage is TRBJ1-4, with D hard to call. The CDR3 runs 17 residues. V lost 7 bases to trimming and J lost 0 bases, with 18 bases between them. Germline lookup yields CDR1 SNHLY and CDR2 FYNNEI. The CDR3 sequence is CASNGGRTAATNEKLFF. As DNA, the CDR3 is TGTGCCAGCAACGGTGGGAGGACGGCTGCAACTAATGAAAAACTGTTTTTT.

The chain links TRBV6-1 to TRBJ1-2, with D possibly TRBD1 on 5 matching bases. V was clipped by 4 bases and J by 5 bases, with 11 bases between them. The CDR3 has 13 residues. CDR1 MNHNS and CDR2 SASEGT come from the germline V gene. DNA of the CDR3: TGTGCCAGCAGTGCCGACAGCGCTTATGGCTACACCTTC. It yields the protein CASSADSAYGYTF.

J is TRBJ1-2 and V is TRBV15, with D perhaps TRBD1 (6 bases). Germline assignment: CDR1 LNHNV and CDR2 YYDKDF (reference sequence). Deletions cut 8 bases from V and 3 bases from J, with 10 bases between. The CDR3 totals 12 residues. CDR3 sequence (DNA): TGTGCCACCTGGGGGGCTCACTATGGCTACACCTTC. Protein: CATWGAHYGYTF.

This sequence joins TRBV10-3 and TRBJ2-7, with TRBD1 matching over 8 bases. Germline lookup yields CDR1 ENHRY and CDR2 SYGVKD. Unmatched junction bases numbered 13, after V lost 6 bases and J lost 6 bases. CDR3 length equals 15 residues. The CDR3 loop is CAISGQGVSFSEQYF. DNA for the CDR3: TGTGCCATCAGCGGACAGGGAGTAAGTTTTAGCGAGCAGTACTTC.

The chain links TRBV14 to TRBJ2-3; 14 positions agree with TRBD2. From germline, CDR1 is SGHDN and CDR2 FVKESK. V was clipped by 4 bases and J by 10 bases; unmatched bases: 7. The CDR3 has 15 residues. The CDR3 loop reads CASSPGTSGRRAQYF. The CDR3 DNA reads TGTGCCAGCAGCCCTGGGACTAGCGGGAGAAGGGCGCAGTATTTT.

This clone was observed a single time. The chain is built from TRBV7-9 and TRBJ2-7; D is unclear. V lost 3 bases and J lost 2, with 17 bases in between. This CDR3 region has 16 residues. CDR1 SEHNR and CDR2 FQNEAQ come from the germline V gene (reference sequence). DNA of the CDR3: TGTGCCAGCAGCTTTATCAAGAATCCGGCCCCCTACGAGCAGTACTTC. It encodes CASSFIKNPAPYEQYF. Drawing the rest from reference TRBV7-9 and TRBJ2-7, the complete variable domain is DTGVSQNPRHKITKRGQNVTFRCDPISEHNRLYWYRQTLGQGPEFLTYFQNEAQLEKSRLLSDRFSAERPKGSFSTLEIQRTEQGDSAMYLCASSFIKNPAPYEQYFGPGTRLTVT.

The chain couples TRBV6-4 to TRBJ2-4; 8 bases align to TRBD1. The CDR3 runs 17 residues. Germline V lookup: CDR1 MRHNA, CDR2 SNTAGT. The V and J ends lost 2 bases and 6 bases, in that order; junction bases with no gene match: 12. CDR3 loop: CASSDPSTGVFRNIQYF. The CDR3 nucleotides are TGTGCCAGCAGTGACCCTTCGACAGGGGTATTTAGAAACATTCAGTACTTC.

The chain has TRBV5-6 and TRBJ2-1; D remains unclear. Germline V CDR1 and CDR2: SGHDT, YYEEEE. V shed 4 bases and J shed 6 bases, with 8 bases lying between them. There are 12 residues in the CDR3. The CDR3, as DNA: TGTGCCAGCAGCCAAGTCCCCAATGAGCAGTTCTTC. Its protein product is CASSQVPNEQFF.

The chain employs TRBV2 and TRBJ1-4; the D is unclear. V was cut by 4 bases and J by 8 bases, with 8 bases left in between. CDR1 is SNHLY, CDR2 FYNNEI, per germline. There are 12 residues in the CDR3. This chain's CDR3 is CASSGSGEKLFF. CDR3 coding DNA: TGTGCCAGCAGTGGGTCTGGGGAAAAACTGTTTTTT. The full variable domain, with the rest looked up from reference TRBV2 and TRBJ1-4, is EPEVTQTPSHQVTQMGQEVILRCVPISNHLYFYWYRQILGQKVEFLVSFYNNEISEKSEIFDDQFSVERPDGSNFTLKIRSTKLEDSAMYFCASSGSGEKLFFGSGTQLSVL.

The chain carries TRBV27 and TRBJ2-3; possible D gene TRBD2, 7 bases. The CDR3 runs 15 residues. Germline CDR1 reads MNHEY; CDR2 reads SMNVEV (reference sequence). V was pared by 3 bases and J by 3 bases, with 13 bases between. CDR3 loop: CASSFVGGATDTQYF. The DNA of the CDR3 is TGTGCCAGCAGTTTCGTGGGGGGGGCTACAGATACGCAGTATTTT.

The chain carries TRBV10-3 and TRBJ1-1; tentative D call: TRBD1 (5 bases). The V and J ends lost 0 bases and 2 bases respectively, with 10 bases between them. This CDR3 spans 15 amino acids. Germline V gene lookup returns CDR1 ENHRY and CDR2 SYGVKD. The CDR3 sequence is CAISESAGLNTEAFF. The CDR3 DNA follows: TGTGCCATCAGTGAGTCGGCGGGGCTAAACACTGAAGCTTTCTTT.

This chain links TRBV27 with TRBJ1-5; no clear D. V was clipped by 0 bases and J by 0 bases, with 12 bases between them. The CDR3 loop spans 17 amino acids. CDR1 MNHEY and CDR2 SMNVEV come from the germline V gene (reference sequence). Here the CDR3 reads CASSLSSPVYSNQPQHF. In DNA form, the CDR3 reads TGTGCCAGCAGTTTATCGTCGCCAGTTTATAGCAATCAGCCCCAGCATTTT.